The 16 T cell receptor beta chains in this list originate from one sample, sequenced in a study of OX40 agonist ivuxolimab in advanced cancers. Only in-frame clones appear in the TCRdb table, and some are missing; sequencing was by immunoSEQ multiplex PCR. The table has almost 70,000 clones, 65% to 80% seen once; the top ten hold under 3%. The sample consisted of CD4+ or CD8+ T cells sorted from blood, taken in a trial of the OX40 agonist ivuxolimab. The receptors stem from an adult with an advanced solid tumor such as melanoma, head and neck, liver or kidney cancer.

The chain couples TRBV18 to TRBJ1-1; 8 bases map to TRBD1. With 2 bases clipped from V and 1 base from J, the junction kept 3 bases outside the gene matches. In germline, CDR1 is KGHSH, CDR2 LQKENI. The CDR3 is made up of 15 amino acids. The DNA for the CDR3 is TGTGCCAGCTCACCATCACAGGGGGAGAACACTGAAGCTTTCTTT. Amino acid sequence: CASSPSQGENTEAFF. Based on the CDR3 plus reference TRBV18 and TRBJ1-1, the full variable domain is NAGVMQNPRHLVRRRGQEARLRCSPMKGHSHVYWYRQLPEEGLKFMVYLQKENIIDESGMPKERFSAEFPKEGPSILRIQQVVRGDSAAYFCASSPSQGENTEAFFGQGTRLTVV.

For the CDR3, the DNA is TGTGCCAGCAGCCCGGGACTAGCGGGAGCCAAAAACATTCAGTACTTC. Its protein is CASSPGLAGAKNIQYF. V is TRBV28 and J is TRBJ2-4, with TRBD2 matching 12 bases. V dropped 6 bases and J dropped 0; count of bases not matched to a gene: 3. The CDR3 contains 16 residues. Germline V gives CDR1 MDHEN, CDR2 SYDVKM.

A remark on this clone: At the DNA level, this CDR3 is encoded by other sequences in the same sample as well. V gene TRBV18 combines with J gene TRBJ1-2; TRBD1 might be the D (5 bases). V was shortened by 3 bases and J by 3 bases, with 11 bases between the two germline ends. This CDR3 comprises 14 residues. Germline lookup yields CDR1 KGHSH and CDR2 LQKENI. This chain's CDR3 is CASSPLSGDYGYTF. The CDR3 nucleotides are TGTGCCAGCTCACCCCTGTCGGGGGACTATGGCTACACCTTC.

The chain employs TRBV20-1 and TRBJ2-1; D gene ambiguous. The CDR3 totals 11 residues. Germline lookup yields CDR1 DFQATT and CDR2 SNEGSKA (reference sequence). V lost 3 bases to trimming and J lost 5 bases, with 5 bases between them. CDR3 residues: CSASSHNEQFF. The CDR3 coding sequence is TGCAGTGCTAGCAGTCACAATGAGCAGTTCTTC.

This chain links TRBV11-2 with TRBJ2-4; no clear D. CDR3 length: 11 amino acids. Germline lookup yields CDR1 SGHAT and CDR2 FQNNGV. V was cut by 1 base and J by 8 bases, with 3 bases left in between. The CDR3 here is CASSLGDIQYF. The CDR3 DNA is TGTGCCAGCAGCTTAGGGGACATTCAGTACTTC.

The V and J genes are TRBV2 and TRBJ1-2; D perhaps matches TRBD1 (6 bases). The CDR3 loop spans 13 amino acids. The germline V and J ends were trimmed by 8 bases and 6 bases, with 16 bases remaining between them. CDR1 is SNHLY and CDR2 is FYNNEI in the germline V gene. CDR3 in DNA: TGTGCCAGCGCTTATACAGGGCGGAATGGCTACACCTTC. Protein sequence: CASAYTGRNGYTF.

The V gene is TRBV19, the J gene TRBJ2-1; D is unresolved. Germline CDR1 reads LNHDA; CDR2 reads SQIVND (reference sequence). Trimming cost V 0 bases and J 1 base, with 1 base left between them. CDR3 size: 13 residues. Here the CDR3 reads CASSIDSYNEQFF. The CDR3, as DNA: TGTGCCAGTAGTATAGATTCCTACAATGAGCAGTTCTTC.

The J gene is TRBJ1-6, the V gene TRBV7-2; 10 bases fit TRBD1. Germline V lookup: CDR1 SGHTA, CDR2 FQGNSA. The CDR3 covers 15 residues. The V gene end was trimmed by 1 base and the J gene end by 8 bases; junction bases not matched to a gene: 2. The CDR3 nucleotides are TGTGCCAGCAGCTTAGGGACAGGGGGGTATTCACCCCTCCACTTT. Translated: CASSLGTGGYSPLHF.

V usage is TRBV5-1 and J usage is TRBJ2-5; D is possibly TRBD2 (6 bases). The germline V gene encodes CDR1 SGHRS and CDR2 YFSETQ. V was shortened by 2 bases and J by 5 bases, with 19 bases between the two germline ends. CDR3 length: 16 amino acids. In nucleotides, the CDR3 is TGCGCCAGCAGCTTTGGGGACTTGGGGCAGCAGGAGACCCAGTACTTC. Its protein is CASSFGDLGQQETQYF. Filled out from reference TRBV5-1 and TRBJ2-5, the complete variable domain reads KAGVTQTPRYLIKTRGQQVTLSCSPISGHRSVSWYQQTPGQGLQFLFEYFSETQRNKGNFPGRFSGRQFSNSRSEMNVSTLELGDSALYLCASSFGDLGQQETQYFGPGTRLLVL.

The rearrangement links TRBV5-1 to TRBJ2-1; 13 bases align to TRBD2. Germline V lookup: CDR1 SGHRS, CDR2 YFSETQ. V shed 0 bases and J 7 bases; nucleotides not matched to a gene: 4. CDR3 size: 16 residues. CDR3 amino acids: CASSLEPGLAGNEQFF. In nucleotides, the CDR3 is TGCGCCAGCAGCTTGGAACCGGGACTAGCGGGAAATGAGCAGTTCTTC.

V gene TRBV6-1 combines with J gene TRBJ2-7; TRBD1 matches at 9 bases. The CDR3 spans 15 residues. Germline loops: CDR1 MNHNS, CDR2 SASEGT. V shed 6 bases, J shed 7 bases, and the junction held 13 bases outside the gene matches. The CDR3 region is CASSVGQGRREEQYF. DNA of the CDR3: TGTGCCAGCAGCGTGGGACAGGGAAGGCGGGAGGAGCAGTACTTC.

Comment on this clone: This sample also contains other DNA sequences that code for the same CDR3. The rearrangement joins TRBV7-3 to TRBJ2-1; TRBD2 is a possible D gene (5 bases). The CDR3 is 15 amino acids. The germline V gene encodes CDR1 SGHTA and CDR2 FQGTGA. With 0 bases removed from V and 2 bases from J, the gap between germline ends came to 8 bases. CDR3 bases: TGTGCCAGCAGCTTAACGCCCGGGGCCTACAATGAGCAGTTCTTC. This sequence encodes CASSLTPGAYNEQFF.

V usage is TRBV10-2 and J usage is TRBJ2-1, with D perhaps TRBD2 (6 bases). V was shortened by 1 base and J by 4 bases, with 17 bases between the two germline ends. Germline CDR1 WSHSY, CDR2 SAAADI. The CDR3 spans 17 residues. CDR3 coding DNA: TGCGCCAGCAGTGAGTTGAGGAGGGGCTCGGGGTACAATGAGCAGTTCTTC. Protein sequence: CASSELRRGSGYNEQFF.

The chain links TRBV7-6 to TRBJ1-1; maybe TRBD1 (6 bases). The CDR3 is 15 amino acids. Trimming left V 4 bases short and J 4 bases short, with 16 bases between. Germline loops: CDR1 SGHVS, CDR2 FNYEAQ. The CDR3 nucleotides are TGTGCCAGCAGCTCCTCTCGGGGGGCAGGCACTGAAGCTTTCTTT. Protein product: CASSSSRGAGTEAFF.

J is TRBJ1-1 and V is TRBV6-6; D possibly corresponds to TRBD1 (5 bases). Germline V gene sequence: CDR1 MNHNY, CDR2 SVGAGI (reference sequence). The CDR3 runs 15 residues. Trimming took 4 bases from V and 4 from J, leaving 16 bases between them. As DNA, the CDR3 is TGTGCCAGCAGTTCTTCCCGGGACGGAGCCACTGAAGCTTTCTTT. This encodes CASSSSRDGATEAFF.

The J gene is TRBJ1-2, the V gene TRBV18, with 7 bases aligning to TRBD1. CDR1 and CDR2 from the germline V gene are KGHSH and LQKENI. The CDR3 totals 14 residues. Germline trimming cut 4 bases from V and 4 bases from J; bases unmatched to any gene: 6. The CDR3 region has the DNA TGTGCCAGCTCACAACCGGGACAGCGCTATGGCTACACCTTC. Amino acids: CASSQPGQRYGYTF.